A single sample gave rise to the 24 T cell receptor beta chains below, sequenced in a study of T-cell memory formation after mild COVID-19. Via MiXCR, TCRdb re-called the 5' RACE reads, giving one row per CDR3 protein. Of under 400,000 distinct CDR3 sequences in the sample, under 30% were seen once. The sequencing input was PBMCs or a T cell subset sorted from them (not recorded which). These receptors were collected from an adult woman who had mild COVID-19 (a few samples of this study predate the infection). Cell type and time point are not known.

The gene calls are TRBV7-8 and TRBJ2-2; D may be TRBD2 (5 bases). Germline V gene lookup returns CDR1 SGHVS and CDR2 FQNEAQ. The CDR3 length is 16 residues. The V gene lost 5 bases and the J gene lost 7 bases, with 20 bases spanning the gap. The CDR3: CASSQIGPAGNGELFF. In DNA form, the CDR3 reads TGTGCCAGCAGCCAAATCGGACCGGCGGGTAACGGGGAGCTGTTTTTT.

This clonotype came up a few times. The V and J genes are TRBV24-1 and TRBJ2-1; the D is unclear. With 5 bases removed from V and 10 bases from J, the gap between germline ends came to 8 bases. Germline assignment: CDR1 KGHDR and CDR2 SFDVKD. The CDR3 extends over 11 amino acids. The CDR3 loop is CATSVSREQFF. In DNA, the CDR3 is TGTGCCACCAGTGTCTCGCGGGAGCAGTTCTTC.

This clonotype turned up a few times. The genes are TRBV20-1 and TRBJ2-7; TRBD1 matches at 7 bases. In germline, CDR1 is DFQATT, CDR2 SNEGSKA (reference sequence). J lost 0 bases, V lost 5 bases, and 10 bases had no gene match. The CDR3 is made up of 15 amino acids. The CDR3 region has the DNA TGCAGTGCTCGCCCTCCGGGACAGACCTCCTACGAGCAGTACTTC. Its translation: CSARPPGQTSYEQYF.

The chain couples TRBV7-3 to TRBJ2-3; TRBD1 matches 7 bases. Per germline, CDR1 SGHTA and CDR2 FQGTGA. This CDR3 is 14 amino acids long. Unmatched junction bases numbered 7, after V lost 5 bases and J lost 5 bases. The CDR3, as DNA: TGTGCCAGCAGCCAGGGCACAGGGGAAGATACGCAGTATTTT. This sequence encodes CASSQGTGEDTQYF.

The chain has TRBV5-1 and TRBJ2-1, with D tentatively TRBD1 (6 bases). Trimming pared 2 bases from V and 7 bases from J, leaving 10 bases between. The CDR3 sequence is 13 residues long. Germline V gene sequence: CDR1 SGHRS, CDR2 YFSETQ. The CDR3, as DNA: TGCGCCAGCAGCTTTCCAGGGGAAAATGAGCAGTTCTTC. This gives the protein CASSFPGENEQFF.

This clonotype was picked up one time. V gene TRBV24-1 combines with J gene TRBJ1-5; TRBD1 aligns across 9 bases. Trimming removed 3 bases from V and 3 bases from J; junction bases left unmatched: 5. Per germline, CDR1 KGHDR and CDR2 SFDVKD. The CDR3 has 16 amino acids. The CDR3 nucleotides are TGTGCCACCAGTGATACCGGGACAGGGCCCAATCAGCCCCAGCATTTT. Translation gives CATSDTGTGPNQPQHF.

This clonotype came up a few times. This chain uses TRBV6-2 or TRBV6-3 with TRBJ1-1; D not certain. V gave up 2 bases and J gave up 3 bases, with 16 bases separating them. In germline, CDR1 is MNHEY, CDR2 SVGEGT. This CDR3 spans 16 amino acids. CDR3 DNA sequence: TGTGCCAGCAGTTACCCATTCGCGTACACCGACACTGAAGCTTTCTTT. Translating it yields CASSYPFAYTDTEAFF.

On this clonotype itself: Germline is not matched at one junction end, which may reflect a read error. The chain links TRBV2 to TRBJ2-7; 8 positions agree with TRBD2. The germline CDR1 and CDR2 sequences are SNHLY and FYNNEI. The CDR3 runs to 15 residues. CDR3 in amino acids: CASSTLAGRMNEQYF. CDR3 nucleotide sequence: TGTGCAAGCAGTACCTTAGCGGGGAGGATGAACGAGCAGTACTTC.

This rearrangement joins TRBV5-6 to TRBJ2-3; TRBD1 matches 9 bases. CDR1 SGHDT and CDR2 YYEEEE come from the germline V gene. CDR3 length: 15 residues. V lost 2 bases to trimming and J lost 1 base; unmatched junction nucleotides: 2. CDR3 coding DNA: TGTGCCAGCAGCTTTCGGACAGGGGGCACAGATACGCAGTATTTT. Its translation is CASSFRTGGTDTQYF.

A few counts support this clonotype. This chain connects TRBV4-1 to TRBJ1-4; the match to TRBD1 covers 10 bases. Germline V gives CDR1 MGHRA, CDR2 YSYEKL. The ends lost 4 bases at V and 5 bases at J; junction bases unmatched: 10. The CDR3 is made up of 17 amino acids. CDR3 coding DNA: TGCGCCAGCAGCCCGATTAACCCGGGACAGGGGAATGAAAAACTGTTTTTT. Its translation is CASSPINPGQGNEKLFF.

J is TRBJ1-1 and V is TRBV24-1; D perhaps matches TRBD1 (5 bases). Trimming cost V 9 bases and J 3 bases, with 19 bases left between them. This CDR3 spans 15 amino acids. CDR1 is KGHDR and CDR2 is SFDVKD in the germline V gene. The DNA for the CDR3 is TGTGCCACCCGGACAAGCGGAGGTGTGGACACTGAAGCTTTCTTT. Its translation: CATRTSGGVDTEAFF.

This chain uses TRBV12-3 or TRBV12-4 with TRBJ1-5, with TRBD1 matching 8 bases. CDR3 length equals 14 residues. Germline trimming cut 3 bases from V and 6 bases from J; bases unmatched to any gene: 4. CDR3 bases: TGTGCCAGCAGTTTTCAGGGGGCCGGTCAGCCCCAGCATTTT. It is translated as CASSFQGAGQPQHF.

The chain has TRBV24-1 and TRBJ2-7, with a weak D call TRBD1 (5 bases). CDR3 length: 14 residues. CDR1 KGHDR and CDR2 SFDVKD come from the germline V gene. V dropped 3 bases and J dropped 4 bases, with 12 bases sitting between them. In DNA form, the CDR3 reads TGTGCCACCAGTGATACGACAGTTGGATACGAGCAGTACTTC. The encoded protein is CATSDTTVGYEQYF.

V is TRBV4-1 and J is TRBJ2-1, with 9 positions matching TRBD2. The germline CDR1 and CDR2 sequences are MGHRA and YSYEKL. The trim removed 4 bases at V and 2 bases at J, leaving 12 bases unmatched. The CDR3 extends over 18 amino acids. The CDR3 here is CASSPGLAGVLTYNEQFF. The CDR3 DNA sequence: TGCGCCAGCAGCCCCGGGTTAGCGGGGGTCCTTACCTACAATGAGCAGTTCTTC.

The chain's CDR3 is CASSVDGSSYNEQFF. The CDR3 DNA sequence: TGTGCCAGCAGCGTGGACGGGAGTAGCTACAATGAGCAGTTCTTC. The chain couples TRBV11-3 to TRBJ2-1; D is perhaps TRBD2 (6 bases). The V gene's germline CDR1 is SGHNT and CDR2 YENEEA. CDR3 length: 15 residues. With 5 bases removed from V and 3 bases from J, the gap between germline ends came to 14 bases.

In this sample, this clonotype turned up a few times. The junction departs from the called germline gene at one end, perhaps through a read error. The genes are TRBV29-1 and TRBJ2-3; 9 nucleotides line up with TRBD1. Germline V gene lookup returns CDR1 SQVTM and CDR2 ANQGSEA. The CDR3 totals 14 residues. Here the CDR3 reads CSVEGQGHTDTQYF. As DNA, the CDR3 is TGCAGCGTAGAAGGACAGGGGCACACAGATACGCAGTATTTT.

This clonotype came up a few times. The chain carries TRBV11-1 and TRBJ2-2, with 10 positions matching TRBD2. Germline V CDR1 and CDR2: SGHAT, FQDESV (reference sequence). The CDR3 is 18 amino acids. V was pared by 7 bases and J by 4 bases, with 15 bases of the junction left unmatched. The CDR3 nucleotides read TGTGCCAGCACCGCTCGGGCTAGCGGGAGTATCGGCACCGGGGAGCTGTTTTTT. This codes for CASTARASGSIGTGELFF. The whole variable domain, filled in from reference TRBV11-1 and TRBJ2-2, reads EAEVAQSPRYKITEKSQAVAFWCDPISGHATLYWYRQILGQGPELLVQFQDESVVDDSQLPKDRFSAERLKGVDSTLKIQPAELGDSAMYLCASTARASGSIGTGELFFGEGSRLTVL.

The chain employs TRBV7-6 and TRBJ2-2, with TRBD2 matching 13 bases. V lost 5 bases, J lost 5 bases, and 5 bases stayed unmatched. Germline CDR1 reads SGHVS; CDR2 reads FNYEAQ. This CDR3 contains 16 residues. The CDR3 DNA follows: TGTGCCAGCAGCCTATTGACTAGCGGGGGGACCGGGGAGCTGTTTTTT. Translating it yields CASSLLTSGGTGELFF. The full variable domain, rest sourced from reference TRBV7-6 and TRBJ2-2, is GAGVSQSPRYKVTKRGQDVALRCDPISGHVSLYWYRQALGQGPEFLTYFNYEAQQDKSGLPNDRFSAERPEGSISTLTIQRTEQRDSAMYRCASSLLTSGGTGELFFGEGSRLTVL.

The chain links TRBV5-4 to TRBJ1-2; possibly TRBD1 for D (5 bases). The V gene's germline CDR1 is SGHNT and CDR2 YYREEE (reference sequence). Trimming shortened V by 4 bases and J by 8 bases, and 12 bases separated the two germline ends. The CDR3 has 12 amino acids. In DNA, the CDR3 is TGTGCCAGCAGCGTGGACAAGTACGGCTACACCTTC. Translated, it gives CASSVDKYGYTF.

This chain links TRBV2 with TRBJ2-2, with D unresolved. This CDR3 has 14 residues. Germline lookup yields CDR1 SNHLY and CDR2 FYNNEI. V lost 6 bases and J 0 bases, leaving 8 bases between the germline ends. DNA for the CDR3: TGTGCCAGCAGGCGCACAACGAACACCGGGGAGCTGTTTTTT. Protein: CASRRTTNTGELFF. The variable domain in full, with the rest retrieved from reference TRBV2 and TRBJ2-2, is EPEVTQTPSHQVTQMGQEVILRCVPISNHLYFYWYRQILGQKVEFLVSFYNNEISEKSEIFDDQFSVERPDGSNFTLKIRSTKLEDSAMYFCASRRTTNTGELFFGEGSRLTVL.

The rearrangement joins TRBV7-9 to TRBJ1-1; 10 nucleotides match TRBD1. Germline V gene data show CDR1 as SEHNR and CDR2 as FQNEAQ (reference sequence). There are 13 residues in the CDR3. V shed 5 bases, J shed 5 bases, and the junction held 2 bases outside the gene matches. The CDR3 DNA reads TGTGCCAGCAGCGACAGGGGGCAAACTGAAGCTTTCTTT. This sequence encodes CASSDRGQTEAFF. The whole variable domain, remainder taken from reference TRBV7-9 and TRBJ1-1, is DTGVSQNPRHKITKRGQNVTFRCDPISEHNRLYWYRQTLGQGPEFLTYFQNEAQLEKSRLLSDRFSAERPKGSFSTLEIQRTEQGDSAMYLCASSDRGQTEAFFGQGTRLTVV.

This chain links TRBV5-1 with TRBJ2-7; TRBD1 matches 9 bases. V trimming: 3 bases; J trimming: 0 bases; junction bases outside the gene matches: 4. Germline values: CDR1 SGHRS, CDR2 YFSETQ. The CDR3 totals 15 residues. For the CDR3, the DNA is TGCGCCAGCAGCTGGAGGGACAGGGCCTCCTACGAGCAGTACTTC. Amino acid sequence: CASSWRDRASYEQYF.

This clonotype was recorded a few times. CDR3 DNA: TGTGCCAGCGGGGCGACAGGGGCTTACCAGCCCCAGCATTTT. Amino acids: CASGATGAYQPQHF. This chain uses TRBV12-3 or TRBV12-4 with TRBJ1-5; TRBD1 aligns across 8 bases. This CDR3 is built from 14 residues. Trimming took 8 bases from V and 7 from J; bases not matched to a gene: 10.

This clonotype was seen a handful of times. This sequence joins TRBV5-5 and TRBJ2-1, with no clear D. From germline, CDR1 is SGHKS and CDR2 YYEKEE (reference sequence). Trimming left V 0 bases short and J 7 bases short, with 11 bases between. The CDR3 contains 14 residues. The CDR3 nucleotides read TGTGCCAGCAGCTTGGGCAGATTTTTGAATGAGCAGTTCTTC. Translation: CASSLGRFLNEQFF.